The 3 T cell receptor beta chains reported below all come from one sample, sequenced in a study of cytomegalovirus exposure and HLA in healthy donors. Clones were sequenced by immunoSEQ multiplex PCR, and TCRdb holds only the in-frame ones, with some missing. In the table there are 150,000 to 180,000 clones, more than 70% of which are singletons. The sequenced sample consisted of PBMCs. These receptors were collected from a human donor in good health.

This clone was observed a single time. The chain links TRBV27 to TRBJ2-7, with TRBD1 matching over 8 bases. In germline, CDR1 is MNHEY, CDR2 SMNVEV (reference sequence). The V and J ends lost 6 bases and 0 bases, in that order; junction bases with no gene match: 7. The CDR3 has 15 residues. As DNA, the CDR3 is TGTGCCAGCAGATCGTTAGACAGGGGCTCCTACGAGCAGTACTTC. Its translation is CASRSLDRGSYEQYF.

This chain joins TRBV29-1 and TRBJ2-2, with a tentative D call TRBD1 (6 bases). Germline CDR1 reads SQVTM; CDR2 reads ANQGSEA. The length of the CDR3 is 14 residues. V gave up 4 bases and J gave up 4 bases, with 13 bases separating them. CDR3 loop: CSVGGQEITGELFF. The CDR3 coding sequence is TGCAGCGTTGGGGGACAAGAAATCACCGGGGAGCTGTTTTTT.

V gene TRBV7-9 combines with J gene TRBJ2-5; 9 bases fit TRBD1. Germline CDR1 reads SEHNR; CDR2 reads FQNEAQ (reference sequence). V was pared by 1 base and J by 2 bases, with 5 bases of the junction left unmatched. The CDR3 is 16 residues long. CDR3 in DNA: TGTGCCAGCAGCTTAGACATAGGGACAGGGCAAGAGACCCAGTACTTC. It is translated as CASSLDIGTGQETQYF.